Presented here are 4 T cell receptor beta chains from one specimen sequenced in a study of CD8+CD57+ T cells in acquired aplastic anemia. Template material for TCR beta VDJ and CDR3 profiling consisted of genomic DNA. One entry per CDR3 protein results from TCRdb running MiXCR on the reads. The data hold roughly 170,000 distinct CDR3 sequences, with 48% observed a single time. For sequencing, patients were chosen who had shown expansion of CD8+CD57+ cells by flow cytometry. Sequencing was performed on sorted CD4+, CD8+, or CD8+CD57+ T cells (not recorded which) from PBMCs. These receptors came from a human donor with aplastic anemia.

V usage is TRBV7-9 and J usage is TRBJ2-7; D is possibly TRBD2 (5 bases). The CDR3 has 13 amino acids. V shed 5 bases and J shed 5 bases, with 13 bases lying between them. Germline V gives CDR1 SEHNR, CDR2 FQNEAQ (reference sequence). The CDR3 DNA reads TGTGCCAGCAGCCCCGGGGAGTTCGACGAGCAGTACTTC. This translates into CASSPGEFDEQYF. The complete variable domain, with remaining parts taken from reference TRBV7-9 and TRBJ2-7, reads DTGVSQNPRHKITKRGQNVTFRCDPISEHNRLYWYRQTLGQGPEFLTYFQNEAQLEKSRLLSDRFSAERPKGSFSTLEIQRTEQGDSAMYLCASSPGEFDEQYFGPGTRLTVT.

Comments on this clonotype: The likely explanation is a read error, given a far larger clone one base away. The rearrangement joins TRBV12-3 or TRBV12-4 to TRBJ2-3; D gene ambiguous. V lost 2 bases, J lost 3 bases, and 3 bases lay in between. The CDR3 runs to 12 residues. The CDR3: CASSLWTDTQYF. The CDR3, as DNA: TGTGCCAGCAGTTTATGGACAGATACGCAGTATTTT.

The chain joins TRBV20-1 to TRBJ1-6; perhaps TRBD1 as D (5 bases). Trimming stripped 2 bases from V and 7 bases from J, with 6 bases between. CDR3 length: 12 amino acids. The germline gives CDR1 DFQATT, CDR2 SNEGSKA (reference sequence). The CDR3 is CSARRGNSPLHF. The CDR3 DNA reads TGCAGTGCTAGAAGGGGAAATTCACCCCTCCACTTT.

This rearrangement joins TRBV20-1 to TRBJ2-7; TRBD1 matches 10 bases. This CDR3 spans 14 amino acids. Germline V CDR1 and CDR2: DFQATT, SNEGSKA (reference sequence). J was trimmed by 5 bases and V by 3 bases; bases with no gene match: 7. In DNA form, the CDR3 reads TGCAGTGCTAGCAGCTCCGGGACAGGGGACGAGCAGTACTTC. Protein: CSASSSGTGDEQYF.